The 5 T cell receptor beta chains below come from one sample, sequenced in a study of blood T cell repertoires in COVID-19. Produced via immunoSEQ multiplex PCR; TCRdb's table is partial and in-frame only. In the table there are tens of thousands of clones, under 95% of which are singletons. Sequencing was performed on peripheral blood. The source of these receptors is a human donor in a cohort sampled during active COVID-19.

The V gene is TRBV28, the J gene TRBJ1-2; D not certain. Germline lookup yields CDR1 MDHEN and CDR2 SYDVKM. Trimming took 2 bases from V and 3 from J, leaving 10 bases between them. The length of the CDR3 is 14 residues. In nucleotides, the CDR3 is TGTGCCAGCAGTTTAAGGAGCGCGCACTATGGCTACACCTTC. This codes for CASSLRSAHYGYTF.

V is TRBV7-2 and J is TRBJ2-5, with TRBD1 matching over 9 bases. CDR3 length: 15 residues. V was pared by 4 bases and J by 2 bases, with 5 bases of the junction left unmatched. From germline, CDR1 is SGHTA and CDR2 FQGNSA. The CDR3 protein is CASSWPGTGQETQYF. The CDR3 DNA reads TGTGCCAGCAGCTGGCCCGGGACAGGGCAAGAGACCCAGTACTTC.

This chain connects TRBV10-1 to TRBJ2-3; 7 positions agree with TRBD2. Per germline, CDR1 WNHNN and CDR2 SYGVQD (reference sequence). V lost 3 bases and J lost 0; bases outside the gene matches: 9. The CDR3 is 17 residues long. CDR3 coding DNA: TGCGCCAGCAGTGATCCGGGCGCGGGAGTTAGCACAGATACGCAGTATTTT. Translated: CASSDPGAGVSTDTQYF.

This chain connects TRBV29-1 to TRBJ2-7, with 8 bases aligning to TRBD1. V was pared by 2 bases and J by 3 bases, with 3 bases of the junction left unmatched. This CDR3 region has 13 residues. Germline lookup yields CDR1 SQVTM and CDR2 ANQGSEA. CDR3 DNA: TGCAGCGTTGAAACAGGGGGTGGCTACGAGCAGTACTTC. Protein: CSVETGGGYEQYF.

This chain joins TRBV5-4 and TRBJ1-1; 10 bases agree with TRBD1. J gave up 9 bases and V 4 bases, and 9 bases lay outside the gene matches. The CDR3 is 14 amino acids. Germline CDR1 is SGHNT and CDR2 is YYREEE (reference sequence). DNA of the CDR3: TGTGCCAGCAGCACCCGGGACAGGGGTGGGCAAGCTTTCTTT. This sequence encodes CASSTRDRGGQAFF.